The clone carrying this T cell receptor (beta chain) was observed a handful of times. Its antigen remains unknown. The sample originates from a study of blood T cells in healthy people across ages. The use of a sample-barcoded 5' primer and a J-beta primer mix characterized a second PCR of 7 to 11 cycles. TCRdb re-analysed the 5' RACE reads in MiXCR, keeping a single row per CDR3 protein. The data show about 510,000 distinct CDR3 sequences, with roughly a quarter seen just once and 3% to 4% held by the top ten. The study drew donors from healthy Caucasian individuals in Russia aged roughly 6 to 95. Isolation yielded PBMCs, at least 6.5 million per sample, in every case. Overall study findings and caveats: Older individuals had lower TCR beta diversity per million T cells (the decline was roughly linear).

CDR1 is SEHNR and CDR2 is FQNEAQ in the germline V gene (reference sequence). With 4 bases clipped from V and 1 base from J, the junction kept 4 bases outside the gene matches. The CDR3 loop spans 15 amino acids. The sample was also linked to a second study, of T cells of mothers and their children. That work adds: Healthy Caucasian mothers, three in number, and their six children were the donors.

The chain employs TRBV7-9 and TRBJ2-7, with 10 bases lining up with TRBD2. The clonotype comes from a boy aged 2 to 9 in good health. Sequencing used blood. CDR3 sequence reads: CASSSGTSDSYEQYF. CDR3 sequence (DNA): TGTGCCAGCAGCTCTGGGACTAGCGATTCCTACGAGCAGTACTTC.